This TCR beta chain was documented in a study of regulatory T cells in long-lasting Graves disease. Study background: Persistent Graves' disease meant over 5 years of antithyroid drugs with positive TSH receptor antibodies. Findings and limits, study-wide: The TCR repertoire of persistent Graves' patients was less diverse than that of newly diagnosed ones.

Time point given: persistent/refractory GD, antithyroid drugs over 5 years with positive TRAb. Following extraction of RNA from PBMCs, that RNA was used to make the TCR library. Per American Thyroid Association guidelines, Graves' disease was diagnosed. According to the study, TCR beta libraries were built with iRepertoire HTBI primers and CDR3-region Arm-PCR. Per the study methods: Identified across the samples were around 62 TRBV segments and more than twelve TRBJ segments. Each CDR3 protein is one row after TCRdb ran MiXCR on the multiplex PCR reads. Clone size and V and J calls follow TCRdb, not the original study. The data show around 300,000 distinct CDR3 sequences, around a fifth seen once. A few counts support this clonotype. Its specificity is not known. The V and J ends lost 3 bases and 1 base respectively, with 6 bases between them. The CDR3 covers 12 residues. Germline V gene lookup returns CDR1 DFQATT and CDR2 SNEGSKA (reference sequence).

The sequenced sample was peripheral blood mononuclear cells (PBMCs), obtained when the disease was refractory, from a patient treated with antithyroid drugs. J is TRBJ1-1 and V is TRBV20-1; D gene ambiguous. The sequence derives from a female donor with Graves disease. As DNA, the CDR3 is TGCAGTGCTAGTGACCCGAACACTGAAGCTTTCTTT. Its translation is CSASDPNTEAFF.